This entry is about one T cell receptor beta chain. Its cognate antigen is unknown. The length of the CDR3 is 11 residues. CDR1 and CDR2 from the germline V gene are SQVTM and ANQGSEA. Trimming removed 7 bases from V and 6 bases from J; junction bases left unmatched: 5. This sample is part of a study of tumor-infiltrating lymphocytes in localized non-small cell lung cancer. Regarding the study as a whole: Different pieces of the same tissue went to different assays, confounding technical variation with intratumor heterogeneity. TCRbeta sequencing showed higher T cell infiltration in tumors than uninvolved lung. T-cell fraction did not differ between immunotypes IM1 and IM2. TCR sequencing covered a subset of patients with enough tissue.

Assay used: immunoSEQ multiplex PCR; TCRdb lists only in-frame clones, some missing. The top ten clones hold around 14% of a sample with about 5,800 clones, approximately 66% of them seen once. The source material was uninvolved lung tissue not adjacent to the tumor. This sequence was found in a human donor with non-small cell lung cancer. V gene TRBV29-1 combines with J gene TRBJ1-2, with TRBD1 matching 7 bases. The CDR3 is CSAGDRDGYTF. The CDR3 bases are TGCAGCGCCGGGGACAGAGATGGCTACACCTTC.